These 5 T cell receptor beta chains share one sample of origin, sequenced in a study of early T cells in non-severe SARS-CoV-2 infection (dated by TCRdb to the early 2020s). The library was produced with 5' RACE. The data were produced on a NextSeq 500. TCRdb itself trimmed the public reads at Q25 with fastp, ran MiXCR and retained productive beta chains. Every entry covers one CDR3 protein and lists the most common genes and DNA from its rows. Present in this sample are 50,000 to 60,000 distinct CDR3 sequences, roughly an eighth of which were seen just once. Together, the top ten hold around 1.4% of the sample. Sequencing was done on a sample of whole blood. All receptors come from an adult who was a healthcare worker with PCR-confirmed SARS-CoV-2 infection or an uninfected control (not recorded which).

The chain recombines TRBV20-1 with TRBJ2-7; the D gene is possibly TRBD1 (5 bases). The germline V gene encodes CDR1 DFQATT and CDR2 SNEGSKA (reference sequence). Trimming stripped 3 bases from V and 1 base from J, with 13 bases between. This CDR3 has 14 residues. CDR3 coding DNA: TGCAGTGCTAGCCCGCCAGGGCCTTCCTACGAGCAGTACTTC. Its translation is CSASPPGPSYEQYF.

This clonotype was detected many times. This sequence joins TRBV12-3 or TRBV12-4 and TRBJ1-1, with D possibly TRBD1 on 5 matching bases. Deletions cut 8 bases from V and 3 bases from J, with 16 bases between. This CDR3 contains 14 residues. In DNA, the CDR3 is TGTGCCAGCCTCGGAGGGGTTAAGTACACTGAAGCTTTCTTT. As protein: CASLGGVKYTEAFF.

The table lists this clonotype with a few counts. The gene calls are TRBV10-3 and TRBJ2-5; tentatively, D is TRBD2 (6 bases). The germline gives CDR1 ENHRY, CDR2 SYGVKD. The CDR3 extends over 14 amino acids. V gave up 3 bases and J gave up 6 bases, with 14 bases separating them. The CDR3 DNA reads TGTGCCATCAGTGAAGGGGAGGAGGAAAAGACCCAGTACTTC. It encodes CAISEGEEEKTQYF.

The chain joins TRBV3-1 to TRBJ1-6; 7 bases align to TRBD1. This CDR3 is built from 13 residues. The germline CDR1 and CDR2 sequences are LGHDT and YNNKEL (reference sequence). The junction had 4 bases not matched to a gene; V was cut back by 4 bases and J by 10 bases. In nucleotides, the CDR3 is TGTGCCAGCAGCCGAACAGGGGAGTCACCCCTCCACTTT. Translating gives CASSRTGESPLHF.

This clonotype was counted only a few times. The rearrangement joins TRBV7-2 to TRBJ2-5, with 15 bases fitting TRBD2. Germline CDR1 SGHTA, CDR2 FQGNSA. With V trimmed by 5 bases and J by 0 bases, 4 bases remained unmatched. The CDR3 contains 17 residues. In DNA form, the CDR3 reads TGTGCCAGCAGCCTCGGGACTAGCGGGGGGTACCAAGAGACCCAGTACTTC. Its translation: CASSLGTSGGYQETQYF.